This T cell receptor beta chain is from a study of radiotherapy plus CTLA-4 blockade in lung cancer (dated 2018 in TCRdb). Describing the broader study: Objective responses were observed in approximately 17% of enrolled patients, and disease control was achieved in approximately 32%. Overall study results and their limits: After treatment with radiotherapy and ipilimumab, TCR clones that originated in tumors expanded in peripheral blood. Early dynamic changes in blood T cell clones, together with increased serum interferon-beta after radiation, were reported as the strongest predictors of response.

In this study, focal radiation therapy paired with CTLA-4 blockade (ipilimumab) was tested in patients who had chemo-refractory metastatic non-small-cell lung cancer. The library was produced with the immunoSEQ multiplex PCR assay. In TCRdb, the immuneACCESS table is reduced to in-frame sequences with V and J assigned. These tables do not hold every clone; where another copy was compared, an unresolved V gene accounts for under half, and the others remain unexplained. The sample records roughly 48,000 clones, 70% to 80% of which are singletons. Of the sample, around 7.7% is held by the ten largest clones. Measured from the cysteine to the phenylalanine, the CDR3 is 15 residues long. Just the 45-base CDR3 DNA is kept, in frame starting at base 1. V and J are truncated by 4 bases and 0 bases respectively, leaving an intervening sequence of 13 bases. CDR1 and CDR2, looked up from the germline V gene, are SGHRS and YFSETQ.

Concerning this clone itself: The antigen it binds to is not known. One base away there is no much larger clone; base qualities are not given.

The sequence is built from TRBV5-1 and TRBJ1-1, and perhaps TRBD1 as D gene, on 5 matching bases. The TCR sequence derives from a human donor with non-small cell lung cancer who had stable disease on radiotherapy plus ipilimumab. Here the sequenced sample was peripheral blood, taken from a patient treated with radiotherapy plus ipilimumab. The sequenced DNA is TGCGCCAGCAGCGGCGGGGACGGGCTGAACACTGAAGCTTTCTTT. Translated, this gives CASSGGDGLNTEAFF.